The 3 T cell receptor beta chains reported below all come from one sample, sequenced in a study of T cell repertoires in cytomegalovirus infection. TCRdb ran MiXCR on the reads and lists one entry per CDR3 protein. Of 150,000 to 200,000 distinct CDR3 sequences listed, roughly 30% are singletons. The sample taken for sequencing was PBMCs. These receptors were obtained from a human donor in good health (CMV status not recorded). Some clones in this sample may be carry-over from other donors' samples.

The gene calls are TRBV5-5 and TRBJ1-1; D unresolved. Looked up from germline, CDR1 is SGHKS and CDR2 is YYEKEE (reference sequence). The CDR3 sequence is 13 residues long. The V gene lost 4 bases and the J gene lost 4 bases, with 11 bases spanning the gap. The CDR3 DNA sequence: TGTGCCAGCAGCACCGGACCGAGCACTGAAGCTTTCTTT. Its protein is CASSTGPSTEAFF.

This clonotype appeared a few times. V and J are TRBV7-3 and TRBJ2-2; D tentatively fits TRBD1 or TRBD2 (5 bases each). The CDR3 is made up of 16 amino acids. V shed 2 bases and J shed 2 bases, with 12 bases lying between them. Germline CDR1 is SGHTA and CDR2 is FQGTGA. The CDR3 DNA is TGTGCCAGCAGCTTATCGGCAGGGAGCAACACCGGGGAGCTGTTTTTT. Translated, it gives CASSLSAGSNTGELFF.

This clonotype was found many times. The chain combines TRBV7-8 with TRBJ1-1; D is undetermined. Looked up from germline, CDR1 is SGHVS and CDR2 is FQNEAQ. V dropped 1 base and J dropped 5 bases, with 5 bases sitting between them. The CDR3 contains 12 residues. The chain's CDR3 is CASSLGRTEAFF. DNA of the CDR3: TGTGCCAGCAGCTTAGGGAGAACTGAAGCTTTCTTT.